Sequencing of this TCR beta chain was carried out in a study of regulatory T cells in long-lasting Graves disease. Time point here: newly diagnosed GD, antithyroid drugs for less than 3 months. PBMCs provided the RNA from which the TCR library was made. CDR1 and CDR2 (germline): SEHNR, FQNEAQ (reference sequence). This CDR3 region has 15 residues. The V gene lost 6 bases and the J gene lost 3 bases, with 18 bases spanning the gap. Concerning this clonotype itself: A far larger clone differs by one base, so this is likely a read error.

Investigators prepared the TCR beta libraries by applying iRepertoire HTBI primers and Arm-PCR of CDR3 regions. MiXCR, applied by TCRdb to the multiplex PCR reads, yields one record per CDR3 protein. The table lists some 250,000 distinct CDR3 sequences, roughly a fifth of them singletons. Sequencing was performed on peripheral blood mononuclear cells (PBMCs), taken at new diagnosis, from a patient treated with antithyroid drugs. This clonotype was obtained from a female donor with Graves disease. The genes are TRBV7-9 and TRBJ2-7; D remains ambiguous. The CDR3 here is CASSLKQRYLYEQYF. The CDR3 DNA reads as TGTGCCAGCAGTTTGAAACAGAGGTATCTCTACGAGCAGTACTTC.